Listed here are 26 T cell receptor beta chains from one sample, sequenced in a study of regulatory T cells in long-lasting Graves disease. Regarding time point: newly diagnosed GD, antithyroid drugs for less than 3 months. Construction of the TCR library relied on RNA isolated from PBMCs. The authors built TCR beta libraries using iRepertoire HTBI primers and Arm-PCR of CDR3 regions. TCRdb fed the multiplex PCR reads into MiXCR, producing one record per CDR3 protein. There are approximately 250,000 distinct CDR3 sequences in the sample; 15% to 20% occur only once, and around 20% lies in the top ten. Sample: peripheral blood mononuclear cells (PBMCs), taken at new diagnosis, from a patient treated with antithyroid drugs. These receptors were obtained from a female donor with Graves disease.

Remarks on this clonotype: The junction and the germline gene differ at one end; a read error may be behind it. The chain couples TRBV4-3 to TRBJ2-2; 8 bases align to TRBD1. The length of the CDR3 is 16 residues. Germline assignment: CDR1 LGHNA and CDR2 YSLEER. The CDR3 region is CASSQALGTGPGKLFF. The CDR3 DNA reads TGCGCCAGCAGCCAAGCCCTCGGGACAGGCCCCGGGAAGCTGTTTTTT.

This clonotype was observed many times. The chain is built from TRBV20-1 and TRBJ1-1; 7 bases align to TRBD1. Looked up from germline, CDR1 is DFQATT and CDR2 is SNEGSKA (reference sequence). This CDR3 contains 13 residues. The V segment lost 6 bases and the J segment 2 bases; nucleotides outside the gene matches: 6. The CDR3 region is CSADGQVNTEAFF. The CDR3 coding sequence is TGCAGTGCCGACGGACAGGTAAACACTGAAGCTTTCTTT.

The table lists this clonotype with a few counts. This CDR3 is CSGTGGLGTEAFF. The CDR3 nucleotides are TGCAGTGGAACAGGGGGCCTGGGCACTGAAGCTTTCTTT. V is TRBV20-1 and J is TRBJ1-1; 9 bases are shared with TRBD1. V shed 7 bases, J shed 4 bases, and the junction held 7 bases outside the gene matches. Germline CDR1 DFQATT, CDR2 SNEGSKA (reference sequence). The CDR3 sequence is 13 residues long.

The chain employs TRBV4-3 and TRBJ2-4; weak D call: TRBD2 (6 bases). The V end lost 0 bases, the J end lost 8 bases, and 14 bases lay between the germline ends. The CDR3 runs to 15 residues. CDR1 is LGHNA, CDR2 YSLEER, per germline. The CDR3 sequence is CASSQDTSKVDIQYF. The CDR3 DNA reads TGCGCCAGCAGCCAAGATACTAGCAAGGTAGACATTCAGTACTTC.

This clonotype was observed a handful of times. The chain has TRBV6-2 or TRBV6-3 and TRBJ1-1, with D possibly being TRBD1 (6 bases). Per germline, CDR1 MNHEY and CDR2 SVGEGT. The CDR3 totals 12 residues. V lost 2 bases to trimming and J lost 12 bases, with 13 bases between them. DNA for the CDR3: TGTGCCAGCAGTTACGGAGACAGGTCGACTTTCTTT. The encoded protein is CASSYGDRSTFF.

This clonotype was counted ten times or more. The CDR3 sequence: CASTLEPGQGNTEAFF. The CDR3 coding sequence is TGTGCCAGCACTTTGGAACCGGGACAGGGAAACACTGAAGCTTTCTTT. The chain has TRBV28 and TRBJ1-1, with 9 bases lining up with TRBD1. Germline trimming cut 7 bases from V and 2 bases from J; bases unmatched to any gene: 11. CDR3 size: 16 residues. Germline V lookup: CDR1 MDHEN, CDR2 SYDVKM.

This clonotype was counted at least ten times. This sequence joins TRBV2 and TRBJ2-7; 10 nucleotides line up with TRBD2. This CDR3 has 14 amino acids. Looked up from germline, CDR1 is SNHLY and CDR2 is FYNNEI. V lost 4 bases, J lost 5 bases, and 5 bases stayed unmatched. CDR3 in amino acids: CASSGAGGQNEQYF. CDR3 in DNA: TGTGCCAGCAGTGGAGCGGGAGGGCAGAACGAGCAGTACTTC.

The table lists this clonotype with many counts. This chain links TRBV12-3 or TRBV12-4 with TRBJ2-3, with D maybe TRBD2 (6 bases). Trimming removed 2 bases at V and 2 bases at J, with 11 bases between. The CDR3 is 15 amino acids. As DNA, the CDR3 is TGTGCCAGCAGTTTAAGGGGACTCATCACAGATACGCAGTATTTT. It yields the protein CASSLRGLITDTQYF.

This clonotype was seen a handful of times. CDR3 loop: CSARGRSGYSLDTQYF. The CDR3 DNA reads as TGCAGTGCTAGGGGTCGGAGCGGGTACAGTCTTGATACGCAGTATTTT. The chain is built from TRBV20-1 and TRBJ2-3; tentative D call: TRBD2 (6 bases). The CDR3 consists of 16 residues. Germline V CDR1 and CDR2: DFQATT, SNEGSKA (reference sequence). Trimming left V 3 bases short and J 6 bases short, with 22 bases between.

Regarding this clonotype: Since a much larger clone is just one base distant, this may be a read error. This chain joins TRBV28 and TRBJ2-3; 9 positions match TRBD1. The assigned J gene may be wrong: the sequence end matches TRBJ2-5 better. The CDR3 sequence is 17 residues long. Germline V lookup: CDR1 MDHEN, CDR2 SYDVKM. The CDR3 region has the DNA TGTGCCAGCAGCGGAGGACAGGGGTGGGTTATGGGGGAGACCCAGTACTTC. Its protein product is CASSGGQGWVMGETQYF.

Remarks on this clonotype: A far larger clone is off by one base, so a read error is likely. The genes are TRBV6-2 or TRBV6-3 and TRBJ2-7, with a possible D match to TRBD2 (6 bases). V gave up 8 bases and J gave up 10 bases, with 21 bases separating them. The CDR3 extends over 13 amino acids. Germline V gene lookup returns CDR1 MNHEY and CDR2 SVGEGT. CDR3 in amino acids: CASALAPRGDQYF. The CDR3 DNA is TGTGCCAGCGCCCTAGCGCCTAGGGGCGATCAGTACTTC.

The genes are TRBV20-1 and TRBJ2-7, with 15 bases matching TRBD2. The junction had 17 bases not matched to a gene; V was cut back by 6 bases and J by 2 bases. This CDR3 has 19 residues. CDR1 and CDR2 from the germline V gene are DFQATT and SNEGSKA (reference sequence). The CDR3 coding sequence is TGCAGTGCGACAAATTCACCGGGACTAGCGGGAGGAAGGGCCTACGAGCAGTACTTC. It codes for CSATNSPGLAGGRAYEQYF.

This clonotype was seen many times. The chain uses TRBV10-2 and TRBJ2-4; 8 bases are a match to TRBD2. Per the germline V gene, CDR1 is WSHSY and CDR2 is SAAADI. The V and J ends lost 2 bases and 0 bases, in that order; junction bases with no gene match: 3. This CDR3 is 16 amino acids long. CDR3 protein: CASSESAGGAKNIQYF. The CDR3 region has the DNA TGCGCCAGCAGTGAGAGCGCGGGGGGAGCCAAAAACATTCAGTACTTC.

In its sample, this clonotype was seen a few times. This could be a read error, since a much larger clone is one nucleotide away. The chain links TRBV20-1 to TRBJ1-2, with 8 bases that match TRBD1. V gave up 4 bases and J gave up 3 bases; unmatched junction bases: 7. This CDR3 is 14 amino acids long. Germline V gene data show CDR1 as DFQATT and CDR2 as SNEGSKA (reference sequence). CDR3 in DNA: TGCAGTGCTAAGCCAGGACAGGGACACTATGGCTACACCTTC. The encoded protein is CSAKPGQGHYGYTF.

This clonotype was counted at least ten times. The chain is built from TRBV20-1 and TRBJ2-1; 10 nucleotides match TRBD1. The J segment lost 3 bases and the V segment lost 5 bases, leaving 13 bases of the junction unmatched. Germline CDR1 is DFQATT and CDR2 is SNEGSKA (reference sequence). The CDR3 is 17 amino acids. DNA for the CDR3: TGCAGTGCTCCCGGGACAGGGGTACTAGGGATCTACAATGAGCAGTTCTTC. It translates to CSAPGTGVLGIYNEQFF.

Only a few counts were recorded for this clonotype. The V and J genes are TRBV5-1 and TRBJ2-3, with D uncertain. Trimming took 2 bases from V and 6 from J, leaving 13 bases between them. The CDR3 totals 14 residues. CDR1 is SGHRS, CDR2 YFSETQ, per germline. The DNA of the CDR3 is TGCGCCAGCAGCTTAGGGCTTACTATCGATACGCAGTATTTT. Protein product: CASSLGLTIDTQYF.

For this clonotype: With a far larger clone one base away, a read error is the likely cause. The gene calls are TRBV7-2 and TRBJ2-1, with TRBD2 matching over 11 bases. CDR3 length: 15 amino acids. Germline loops: CDR1 SGHTA, CDR2 FQGNSA. Trimming removed 2 bases from V and 8 bases from J; junction bases left unmatched: 5. CDR3 bases: TGTGCCAGCAGCTTAAGTAGCGGGAGGGCCGATGAGCAGTTCTTC. It specifies CASSLSSGRADEQFF.

Many counts were recorded for this clonotype. This chain connects TRBV11-3 to TRBJ2-5, with TRBD1 matching over 7 bases. Trimming at V came to 3 bases and at J to 5 bases, leaving 3 bases not matched to a gene. The germline V gene has CDR1 SGHNT and CDR2 YENEEA. The CDR3 is 13 residues long. The CDR3 is CASSFDRVETQYF. The CDR3 coding sequence is TGTGCCAGCAGCTTCGACAGGGTTGAGACCCAGTACTTC.

This clonotype was picked up many times. The genes are TRBV27 and TRBJ2-7; 8 bases align to TRBD1. V lost 5 bases, J lost 3 bases, and 9 bases stayed unmatched. CDR3 length: 15 amino acids. Germline V lookup: CDR1 MNHEY, CDR2 SMNVEV (reference sequence). The CDR3 here is CASSHSGTGHYEQYF. CDR3 DNA sequence: TGTGCCAGCAGTCACTCCGGGACAGGACACTACGAGCAGTACTTC.

This clonotype occurred many times. This chain links TRBV6-1 with TRBJ1-4; TRBD1 might be the D (6 bases). The V end lost 6 bases, the J end lost 7 bases, and 15 bases lay between the germline ends. CDR3 length: 14 amino acids. Germline assignment: CDR1 MNHNS and CDR2 SASEGT. Written as DNA, the CDR3 is TGTGCCAGCAGACCCAGGGGTGGGTCTGAAAAACTGTTTTTT. Encoded protein: CASRPRGGSEKLFF.

Many counts were recorded for this clonotype. V gene TRBV7-9 combines with J gene TRBJ2-3, with TRBD2 as a possible D gene (5 bases). Germline lookup yields CDR1 SEHNR and CDR2 FQNEAQ (reference sequence). V lost 4 bases and J 8 bases, leaving 10 bases between the germline ends. CDR3 size: 12 residues. CDR3 amino acids: CASSSDRGTQYF. Written as DNA, the CDR3 is TGTGCCAGCAGCTCTGACCGGGGTACGCAGTATTTT. The complete variable domain, with remaining parts taken from reference TRBV7-9 and TRBJ2-3, reads DTGVSQNPRHKITKRGQNVTFRCDPISEHNRLYWYRQTLGQGPEFLTYFQNEAQLEKSRLLSDRFSAERPKGSFSTLEIQRTEQGDSAMYLCASSSDRGTQYFGPGTRLTVL.

This clonotype was picked up many times. V is TRBV27 and J is TRBJ2-7, with TRBD2 matching 8 bases. The trim removed 6 bases at V and 2 bases at J, leaving 12 bases unmatched. In germline, CDR1 is MNHEY, CDR2 SMNVEV (reference sequence). This CDR3 is 16 amino acids long. Here the CDR3 DNA reads TGTGCCAGCAGATCCCTGGAGGGACTAGTCACCTACGAGCAGTACTTC. Its translation is CASRSLEGLVTYEQYF.

A few counts support this clonotype. V usage is TRBV7-2 and J usage is TRBJ2-7, with 13 bases matching TRBD2. This CDR3 has 16 amino acids. V was pared by 1 base and J by 2 bases, with 2 bases of the junction left unmatched. Per germline, CDR1 SGHTA and CDR2 FQGNSA. In DNA form, the CDR3 reads TGTGCCAGCAGCTTAGAGGGACTAGCGGGACCCTACGAGCAGTACTTC. Translated: CASSLEGLAGPYEQYF.

The chain recombines TRBV5-1 with TRBJ2-5, with a possible D match to TRBD1 (5 bases). The CDR3 is 13 residues long. V lost 1 base, J lost 2 bases, and 6 bases lay in between. Germline V gene sequence: CDR1 SGHRS, CDR2 YFSETQ. Here the CDR3 DNA reads TGCGCCAGCAGCTTGAGGGGACAAGAGACCCAGTACTTC. It encodes CASSLRGQETQYF.

This clonotype was recorded many times. CDR3 amino acids: CSAGRDTYEQYF. The CDR3 DNA reads as TGCAGTGCTGGCCGGGACACCTACGAGCAGTACTTC. The rearrangement joins TRBV20-1 to TRBJ2-7, with D maybe TRBD1 (6 bases). Per the germline V gene, CDR1 is DFQATT and CDR2 is SNEGSKA (reference sequence). The CDR3 is made up of 12 amino acids. V gave up 5 bases and J gave up 2 bases, with 10 bases separating them.

The chain joins TRBV19 to TRBJ2-1; 10 nucleotides agree with TRBD1. The germline V gene has CDR1 LNHDA and CDR2 SQIVND (reference sequence). After removal of 6 bases from V and 10 bases from J, the junction contained 3 bases not matched to a gene. The CDR3 is 12 amino acids. As DNA, the CDR3 is TGTGCCAGTAGAGCGGACAGGGGGGAGCAGTTCTTC. Translating gives CASRADRGEQFF.